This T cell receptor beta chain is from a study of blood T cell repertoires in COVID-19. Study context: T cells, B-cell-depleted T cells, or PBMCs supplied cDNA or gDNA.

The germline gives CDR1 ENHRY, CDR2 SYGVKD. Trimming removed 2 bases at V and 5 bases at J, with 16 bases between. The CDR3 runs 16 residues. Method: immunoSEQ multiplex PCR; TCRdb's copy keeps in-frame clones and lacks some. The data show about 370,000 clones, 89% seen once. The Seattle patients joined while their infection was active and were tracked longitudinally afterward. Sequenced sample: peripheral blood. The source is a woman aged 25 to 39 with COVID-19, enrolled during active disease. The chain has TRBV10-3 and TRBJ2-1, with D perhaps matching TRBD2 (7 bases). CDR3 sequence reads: CAISERGGAPNNEQFF. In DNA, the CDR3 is TGTGCCATCAGTGAGAGGGGGGGGGCCCCCAACAATGAGCAGTTCTTC.